This record looks at one T cell receptor beta chain sequence and its context. Its matching antigen is unknown. The sample is drawn from a study of OX40 agonist ivuxolimab in advanced cancers. The overall study: Three patients got partial responses; one had hepatocellular carcinoma and two had cutaneous melanoma.

CDR3 length: 16 amino acids. CDR1 is LGHNA, CDR2 YNFKEQ, per germline. V trimming: 4 bases; J trimming: 5 bases; junction bases outside the gene matches: 11. Clones were read by immunoSEQ multiplex PCR, and TCRdb kept only the in-frame ones, dropping some. Among about 58,000 clones listed, about 79% were seen once. Whole-study findings and limits: On average, CD8+ T cells had more expanded clones than CD4+.

The source is an adult with an advanced solid tumor such as melanoma, head and neck, liver or kidney cancer. J is TRBJ2-7 and V is TRBV4-2; 10 nucleotides agree with TRBD2. Here the sequenced sample was CD4+ or CD8+ T cells sorted from blood, taken in a trial of the OX40 agonist ivuxolimab. For the CDR3, the DNA is TGTGCCAGCAGCCGCAGAAGCGGGAGGGCCATCCACGAGCAGTACTTC. Residues: CASSRRSGRAIHEQYF.